A single sample is the source of the 16 T cell receptor beta chains below, sequenced in a study of cytomegalovirus exposure and HLA in healthy donors. It was with 60 Vbeta and 13 Jbeta primers that the PCR ran. The data were produced by immunoSEQ multiplex PCR, yet TCRdb's version contains in-frame clones alone and is incomplete. The profile shows some 180,000 clones, 76% of them singletons. Specimen: PBMCs. The origin of the receptors is a man between 18 and 29 years old in good health and CMV-seronegative.

This clone was observed a few times. J is TRBJ2-3 and V is TRBV5-4; 13 nucleotides line up with TRBD2. The trim removed 5 bases at V and 4 bases at J, leaving 4 bases unmatched. The CDR3 is made up of 15 amino acids. Germline assignment: CDR1 SGHNT and CDR2 YYREEE (reference sequence). CDR3 sequence: CASRAGLAGADTQYF. CDR3 coding DNA: TGTGCCAGCAGGGCCGGACTAGCGGGAGCAGATACGCAGTATTTT.

V usage is TRBV5-1 and J usage is TRBJ1-1, with D hard to call. V gave up 4 bases and J gave up 6 bases, with 7 bases separating them. The CDR3 is 11 residues long. Germline V gene data show CDR1 as SGHRS and CDR2 as YFSETQ. The CDR3 region has the DNA TGCGCCAGCAGCGTGGGAGCTGAAGCTTTCTTT. It encodes CASSVGAEAFF.

This chain uses TRBV7-2 with TRBJ2-5; 10 bases align to TRBD2. Germline V gene lookup returns CDR1 SGHTA and CDR2 FQGNSA. V lost 5 bases to trimming and J lost 2 bases; unmatched junction nucleotides: 5. CDR3 length: 15 amino acids. The CDR3 nucleotides read TGTGCCAGCAGCCCCCAGCGGGGGGGACAAGAGACCCAGTACTTC. It encodes CASSPQRGGQETQYF.

This chain uses TRBV5-1 with TRBJ2-3, with D possibly matching TRBD1 (7 bases). Germline V gives CDR1 SGHRS, CDR2 YFSETQ. The CDR3 spans 14 residues. V was trimmed by 4 bases and J by 2 bases, leaving 11 bases between them. As DNA, the CDR3 is TGCGCCAGCAGCGGGGGGACAGCCACAGATACGCAGTATTTT. Translated, it gives CASSGGTATDTQYF. Drawing the rest from reference TRBV5-1 and TRBJ2-3, the complete variable domain is KAGVTQTPRYLIKTRGQQVTLSCSPISGHRSVSWYQQTPGQGLQFLFEYFSETQRNKGNFPGRFSGRQFSNSRSEMNVSTLELGDSALYLCASSGGTATDTQYFGPGTRLTVL.

The genes are TRBV9 and TRBJ1-2, with TRBD1 as a possible D gene (5 bases). In germline, CDR1 is SGDLS, CDR2 YYNGEE. Trimming shortened V by 0 bases and J by 8 bases, and 17 bases separated the two germline ends. The CDR3 has 15 amino acids. The CDR3 reads CASSVAAGTAGGYTF. CDR3 in DNA: TGTGCCAGCAGCGTAGCTGCGGGGACCGCGGGGGGCTACACCTTC. The full variable domain, rest sourced from reference TRBV9 and TRBJ1-2, is DSGVTQTPKHLITATGQRVTLRCSPRSGDLSVYWYQQSLDQGLQFLIQYYNGEERAKGNILERFSAQQFPDLHSELNLSSLELGDSALYFCASSVAAGTAGGYTFGSGTRLTVV.

This chain connects TRBV6-6 to TRBJ2-3, with TRBD2 matching over 9 bases. In germline, CDR1 is MNHNY, CDR2 SVGAGI (reference sequence). The junction had 6 bases not matched to a gene; V was cut back by 10 bases and J by 4 bases. The CDR3 runs to 13 residues. CDR3 bases: TGTGCCACAGGGCGGGGGGGGTCAGATACGCAGTATTTT. Protein sequence: CATGRGGSDTQYF.

The chain is built from TRBV5-1 and TRBJ1-4, with unresolved D. Germline lookup yields CDR1 SGHRS and CDR2 YFSETQ. The CDR3 is made up of 14 amino acids. V lost 0 bases, J lost 3 bases, and 6 bases lay in between. CDR3 coding DNA: TGCGCCAGCAGCTTGGAGAGCCCTAATGAAAAACTGTTTTTT. Translated, it gives CASSLESPNEKLFF.

This chain uses TRBV4-1 with TRBJ2-3, with TRBD2 identical over 10 bases. This CDR3 contains 17 residues. Germline values: CDR1 MGHRA, CDR2 YSYEKL. V shed 4 bases, J shed 1 base, and the junction held 8 bases outside the gene matches. CDR3 nucleotides: TGCGCCAGCAGCCTCAGTCCCGGGACTAGCGGCACAGATACGCAGTATTTT. The encoded protein is CASSLSPGTSGTDTQYF.

V usage is TRBV5-1 and J usage is TRBJ2-6; TRBD1 aligns across 7 bases. Germline V CDR1 and CDR2: SGHRS, YFSETQ. V dropped 4 bases and J dropped 0; count of bases not matched to a gene: 10. The CDR3 has 18 amino acids. The CDR3 region is CASSQNRGSPSGANVLTF. In nucleotides, the CDR3 is TGCGCCAGCAGCCAGAACAGGGGATCCCCCTCTGGGGCCAACGTCCTGACTTTC.

This chain links TRBV28 with TRBJ2-5; tentatively, D is TRBD2 (5 bases). Germline V gene sequence: CDR1 MDHEN, CDR2 SYDVKM. The CDR3 has 13 amino acids. V lost 8 bases, J lost 1 base, and 11 bases lay in between. The CDR3 sequence: CASHLSGQETQYF. The CDR3 nucleotides are TGTGCCAGCCACTTGAGCGGCCAAGAGACCCAGTACTTC.

A few counts support this clone. CDR3 residues: CASSLRDSAPNEQFF. The CDR3 nucleotides are TGTGCCAGCAGTCTACGGGACAGTGCACCTAATGAGCAGTTCTTC. This rearrangement joins TRBV6-5 to TRBJ2-1; 7 nucleotides agree with TRBD1. Trimming cost V 5 bases and J 7 bases; bases outside gene matches: 11. The CDR3 totals 15 residues. Germline lookup yields CDR1 MNHEY and CDR2 SVGAGI.

This clone appeared a single time. The DNA for the CDR3 is TGTGCCAGCTCACCACCCAACAGGGCTCTTGAGACCGGGGAGCTGTTTTTT. It yields the protein CASSPPNRALETGELFF. The rearrangement links TRBV18 to TRBJ2-2; weak D call: TRBD1 (6 bases). This CDR3 has 17 amino acids. Germline loops: CDR1 KGHSH, CDR2 LQKENI. V gave up 0 bases and J gave up 5 bases, with 16 bases separating them.

Only a few counts were recorded for this clone. The V and J genes are TRBV5-1 and TRBJ2-3; TRBD1 matches at 8 bases. Per germline, CDR1 SGHRS and CDR2 YFSETQ. The ends lost 2 bases at V and 0 bases at J; junction bases unmatched: 2. The CDR3 loop spans 15 amino acids. CDR3 sequence (DNA): TGCGCCAGCAGCTTTAACAGGGGGAGCACAGATACGCAGTATTTT. Protein: CASSFNRGSTDTQYF. Variable domain in full (rest from reference TRBV5-1 and TRBJ2-3): KAGVTQTPRYLIKTRGQQVTLSCSPISGHRSVSWYQQTPGQGLQFLFEYFSETQRNKGNFPGRFSGRQFSNSRSEMNVSTLELGDSALYLCASSFNRGSTDTQYFGPGTRLTVL.

This clone was seen only once. The rearrangement links TRBV6-1 to TRBJ1-1; perhaps TRBD1 as D (6 bases). Trimming shortened V by 4 bases and J by 0 bases, and 9 bases separated the two germline ends. The CDR3 is 14 residues long. Germline loops: CDR1 MNHNS, CDR2 SASEGT. Here the CDR3 reads CASSAQGMNTEAFF. The DNA of the CDR3 is TGTGCCAGCAGTGCTCAGGGGATGAACACTGAAGCTTTCTTT.

This clone has a handful of counts. V usage is TRBV9 and J usage is TRBJ2-2, with 10 bases identical to TRBD1. Germline V gene lookup returns CDR1 SGDLS and CDR2 YYNGEE. V was clipped by 4 bases and J by 4 bases; unmatched bases: 7. The CDR3 consists of 16 residues. CDR3 in DNA: TGTGCCAGCAGCCCCAGGGACAGGGGACGCACCGGGGAGCTGTTTTTT. Its protein product is CASSPRDRGRTGELFF.

The chain recombines TRBV7-9 with TRBJ1-1; D perhaps matches TRBD1 (6 bases). This CDR3 has 17 residues. V was pared by 3 bases and J by 0 bases, with 17 bases between. Germline assignment: CDR1 SEHNR and CDR2 FQNEAQ (reference sequence). The CDR3 nucleotides read TGTGCCAGCAGCTTGGGGGCAGGTTTGACCCTGAACACTGAAGCTTTCTTT. It codes for CASSLGAGLTLNTEAFF.